This T cell receptor beta chain was obtained from a study of response to subunit inactivated influenza vaccine (dated by TCRdb to 2017 to 2018). In the study overall: To follow how T cells responded to a trivalent subunit inactivated influenza vaccine, the researchers relied on deep quantitative profiling of the T cell receptor repertoire.

CDR1 and CDR2 are read off the germline V gene as SGHRS and YFSETQ. Relative to germline, V is missing 0 bases and J is missing 1 base, with 10 bases of the junction outside any gene match. The CDR3 runs 18 amino acids, cysteine and phenylalanine included. Solely the CDR3 DNA is kept, with 54 bases framed from the first base. Study-level results and caveats: According to the authors, only a limited number of new T cells may be recruited by each seasonal influenza vaccination.

The method behind the library was RT-PCR. Instrument on record: Illumina HiSeq 2500. TCRdb trimmed the raw reads at Q25, called clones with MiXCR and kept productive beta chains. Entries are consolidated by CDR3 protein sequence, retaining the most common genes and DNA. The sample data list approximately 730,000 distinct CDR3 sequences, and around 14% of these were observed just once. The ten largest clones represent 5.5% to 7% of the sample. This clonotype was seen many times. There is no known antigen for this receptor. The sample holds no much larger clone one base away, and base qualities are not on file.

The sequences come from PBMCs from blood, collected around 15 days before vaccination. The chain couples TRBV5-1 to TRBJ2-7, with 10 bases aligning to TRBD2. The receptor was derived from a man between 45 and 60 years old who received an inactivated influenza vaccine. Donor details come from another sample of the same person, matched by shared clones. The nucleotide sequence is TGCGCCAGCAGCTTGGTTGCTAGCGGGGGCCTCACTTCCTACGAGCAGTACTTC. This gives the protein CASSLVASGGLTSYEQYF.